This entry features one T cell receptor (beta chain) sequence. In replicate PCRs of sorted subsets, about 200 ng DNA, about 30,000 T cell genomes, was used. Data came from immunoSEQ multiplex PCR; TCRdb stores just in-frame clones and leaves some out. The top ten clones hold around 0.13% of a sample with some 2,000,000 clones, roughly 95% of them seen once. V shed 6 bases and J shed 1 base, with 13 bases lying between them. This CDR3 region has 15 residues. Germline lookup yields CDR1 MNHEY and CDR2 SMNVEV (reference sequence). This specimen belongs to a study of shared clonotypes between healthy human individuals.

The J gene is TRBJ1-5, the V gene TRBV27; D uncertain. The receptor was isolated from a man aged 18 to 30 in good health. The specimen sequenced was naive CD4+ T cells sorted from blood. Subset: CD45RA+ positively selected. The CDR3 nucleotides are TGTGCCAGCAGCCTACATGGAGCGAGCAATCAGCCCCAGCATTTT. This translates into CASSLHGASNQPQHF.